The source of this T cell receptor (beta chain) is a study of T cell changes during pregnancy in multiple sclerosis. Method: immunoSEQ multiplex PCR; TCRdb's copy keeps in-frame clones and lacks some. The profile shows roughly 120,000 clones, around nine tenths of them singletons. The sequence derives from a female donor with multiple sclerosis, enrolled in a pregnancy study. The source was peripheral blood, collected in the third trimester of pregnancy.

The CDR3 DNA reads TGTGCCAGCAGAGCCAGTCGGGACAGGAAGAAGCCCCAGCATTTT. Residues: CASRASRDRKKPQHF. The gene calls are TRBV2 and TRBJ1-5; 8 bases align to TRBD1. CDR3 length equals 15 residues. J lost 8 bases, V lost 6 bases, and 12 bases had no gene match. CDR1 is SNHLY and CDR2 is FYNNEI in the germline V gene.